Listed below are T cell receptor beta chains from one sample, sequenced in a study of blood T cell repertoires in COVID-19. Repertoires were generated with immunoSEQ multiplex PCR, while TCRdb's copy carries only in-frame clones and drops some. This table has 100,000 to 130,000 clones, more than 80% appearing once. The sequenced sample was peripheral blood. These receptors were obtained from a man in his forties or fifties with active or convalescent COVID-19. CDR3s include the opening cysteine and the closing phenylalanine or tryptophan. D genes are given only for firm matches. Rows may omit the clone size; those that give it use once, few, many or a size class.

j_call: TRBJ2-7; v_call: TRBV4-3; clone_size: .; d_call: .; cdr3_aa: CASSQERAEHYEQYF; cdr3_nt: TGCGCCAGCAGCCAAGAGCGGGCGGAGCACTACGAGCAGTACTTC
j_call: TRBJ2-3; v_call: TRBV5-1; clone_size: .; d_call: TRBD2; cdr3_aa: CASSAGLAGTDTQYF; cdr3_nt: TGCGCCAGCAGCGCCGGACTAGCGGGCACAGATACGCAGTATTTT
j_call: TRBJ1-2; v_call: TRBV7-3; clone_size: .; d_call: .; cdr3_aa: CASSFAERGGYGYTF; cdr3_nt: TGTGCCAGCAGCTTCGCGGAGAGGGGAGGCTATGGCTACACCTTC
j_call: TRBJ2-7; v_call: TRBV28; clone_size: once; d_call: .; cdr3_aa: CASSLPESLVF; cdr3_nt: TGTGCCAGCAGTTTACCAGAATCGCTCGTCTTC
j_call: TRBJ1-2; v_call: TRBV12-3/TRBV12-4; clone_size: .; d_call: .; cdr3_aa: CASSLEGNYGYTF; cdr3_nt: TGTGCCAGCAGTTTAGAGGGGAACTATGGCTACACCTTC
j_call: TRBJ2-2; v_call: TRBV28; clone_size: .; d_call: TRBD2; cdr3_aa: CASSVAGAGTGELFF; cdr3_nt: TGTGCCAGCAGCGTAGCGGGAGCGGGTACCGGGGAGCTGTTTTTT
j_call: TRBJ2-7; v_call: TRBV27; clone_size: .; d_call: TRBD1; cdr3_aa: CASSGTESSYEQYF; cdr3_nt: TGTGCCAGCAGTGGGACAGAAAGCTCCTACGAGCAGTACTTC
j_call: TRBJ2-1; v_call: TRBV27; clone_size: .; d_call: TRBD2; cdr3_aa: CASSRREGRNEQFF; cdr3_nt: TGTGCCAGCAGTAGACGGGAGGGCCGCAATGAGCAGTTCTTC
j_call: TRBJ1-1; v_call: TRBV30; clone_size: .; d_call: .; cdr3_aa: CAWATGLNTEAFF; cdr3_nt: TGTGCCTGGGCGACAGGCCTGAACACTGAAGCTTTCTTT
j_call: TRBJ2-1; v_call: TRBV18; clone_size: few; d_call: .; cdr3_aa: CASSQRAEQFF; cdr3_nt: TGTGCCAGCTCACAGCGGGCTGAGCAGTTCTTC
j_call: TRBJ1-4; v_call: TRBV4-1; clone_size: .; d_call: TRBD1; cdr3_aa: CASSQIQGANEKLFF; cdr3_nt: TGCGCCAGCAGCCAGATACAGGGGGCAAATGAAAAACTGTTTTTT
j_call: TRBJ1-2; v_call: TRBV27; clone_size: once; d_call: .; cdr3_aa: CASSNIGGTNYGYTF; cdr3_nt: TGTGCCAGCAGTAATATTGGGGGCACGAACTATGGCTACACCTTC
j_call: TRBJ1-2; v_call: TRBV7-3; clone_size: once; d_call: TRBD1; cdr3_aa: CASSPGTGGFNYGYTF; cdr3_nt: TGTGCCAGCAGCCCCGGGACAGGGGGCTTTAACTATGGCTACACCTTC
j_call: TRBJ1-4; v_call: TRBV5-1; clone_size: .; d_call: TRBD1; cdr3_aa: CASSVGQPEKLFF; cdr3_nt: TGCGCCAGCAGCGTGGGACAGCCTGAAAAACTGTTTTTT
j_call: TRBJ2-2; v_call: TRBV10-1; clone_size: .; d_call: TRBD1; cdr3_aa: CASSGTGGIGELFF; cdr3_nt: TGCGCCAGCAGTGGGACAGGGGGCATCGGGGAGCTGTTTTTT
j_call: TRBJ2-7; v_call: TRBV5-4; clone_size: .; d_call: .; cdr3_aa: CASSLVGATAYEQYF; cdr3_nt: TGTGCCAGCAGCCTTGTTGGGGCCACCGCCTACGAGCAGTACTTC
j_call: TRBJ2-2; v_call: TRBV14; clone_size: .; d_call: TRBD2; cdr3_aa: CASSQEDSGYSGELFF; cdr3_nt: TGTGCCAGCAGCCAAGAGGATAGCGGGTATAGCGGGGAGCTGTTTTTT
j_call: TRBJ2-4; v_call: TRBV6-5; clone_size: .; d_call: .; cdr3_aa: CASATLGGIQYF; cdr3_nt: TGTGCCAGCGCAACCCTGGGAGGCATTCAGTACTTC
j_call: TRBJ2-2; v_call: TRBV7-9; clone_size: .; d_call: .; cdr3_aa: CAANRDTGELFF; cdr3_nt: TGTGCCGCGAACAGGGACACCGGGGAGCTGTTTTTT
j_call: TRBJ2-5; v_call: TRBV10-3; clone_size: once; d_call: .; cdr3_aa: CATGDGRSGETQYF; cdr3_nt: TGTGCCACCGGTGATGGACGCTCGGGGGAGACCCAGTACTTC
j_call: TRBJ2-7; v_call: TRBV9; clone_size: few; d_call: TRBD1; cdr3_aa: CASSEGTGSYEQYF; cdr3_nt: TGTGCCAGCAGCGAGGGGACAGGCTCCTACGAGCAGTACTTC
j_call: TRBJ2-3; v_call: TRBV24-1; clone_size: .; d_call: TRBD2; cdr3_aa: CATSDPGLAGVYGDTQYF; cdr3_nt: TGTGCCACCAGTGACCCTGGACTAGCGGGAGTGTATGGAGATACGCAGTATTTT
j_call: TRBJ2-6; v_call: TRBV28; clone_size: .; d_call: TRBD1; cdr3_aa: CASSSGQGANGANVLTF; cdr3_nt: TGTGCCAGCAGTTCGGGACAGGGGGCTAATGGGGCCAACGTCCTGACTTTC
j_call: TRBJ1-4; v_call: TRBV19; clone_size: .; d_call: TRBD1; cdr3_aa: CASSRDRPTNEKLFF; cdr3_nt: TGTGCCAGTAGCCGGGACAGACCAACTAATGAAAAACTGTTTTTT
j_call: TRBJ1-1; v_call: TRBV7-9; clone_size: .; d_call: .; cdr3_aa: CASSFTRSNTEAFF; cdr3_nt: TGTGCCAGCAGCTTCACCAGGTCGAACACTGAAGCTTTCTTT
j_call: TRBJ1-1; v_call: TRBV19; clone_size: .; d_call: TRBD1; cdr3_aa: CASKGTRGQDTEAFF; cdr3_nt: TGTGCCAGTAAGGGGACGAGGGGGCAGGACACTGAAGCTTTCTTT
j_call: TRBJ1-2; v_call: TRBV7-2; clone_size: .; d_call: .; cdr3_aa: CASSLPTAPGYTF; cdr3_nt: TGTGCCAGCAGCTTACCGACAGCCCCGGGCTACACCTTC
j_call: TRBJ1-1; v_call: TRBV18; clone_size: .; d_call: .; cdr3_aa: CASSPQGTGNTEAFF; cdr3_nt: TGTGCCAGCTCACCGCAGGGGACCGGGAACACTGAAGCTTTCTTT
j_call: TRBJ1-6; v_call: TRBV2; clone_size: .; d_call: .; cdr3_aa: CASSEQGMNSPLHF; cdr3_nt: TGTGCCAGCAGTGAACAGGGGATGAATTCACCCCTCCACTTT
j_call: TRBJ1-4; v_call: TRBV18; clone_size: .; d_call: .; cdr3_aa: CASSPSITGSGNEKLFF; cdr3_nt: TGTGCCAGCTCACCTTCCATAACAGGGAGTGGTAATGAAAAACTGTTTTTT
j_call: TRBJ2-7; v_call: TRBV19; clone_size: .; d_call: TRBD1; cdr3_aa: CASSITDRGSYEQYF; cdr3_nt: TGTGCCAGTAGTATAACAGACAGGGGCTCCTACGAGCAGTACTTC
j_call: TRBJ2-6; v_call: TRBV7-9; clone_size: .; d_call: TRBD1; cdr3_aa: CASSLERTGFGANVLTF; cdr3_nt: TGTGCCAGCAGCTTAGAGAGGACAGGGTTTGGGGCCAACGTCCTGACTTTC
j_call: TRBJ1-2; v_call: TRBV19; clone_size: .; d_call: TRBD1; cdr3_aa: CASSLNRDSNYGYTF; cdr3_nt: TGTGCCAGTAGTTTAAACCGGGACAGCAACTATGGCTACACCTTC
j_call: TRBJ1-2; v_call: TRBV6-5; clone_size: .; d_call: .; cdr3_aa: CASYGQGYTF; cdr3_nt: TGTGCCAGCTACGGTCAAGGCTACACCTTC
j_call: TRBJ2-7; v_call: TRBV11-2; clone_size: .; d_call: .; cdr3_aa: CASSSLQGSSYEQYF; cdr3_nt: TGTGCCAGCAGCTCCCTACAGGGCAGCTCCTACGAGCAGTACTTC
j_call: TRBJ1-5; v_call: TRBV11-2; clone_size: .; d_call: TRBD1; cdr3_aa: CASSPGTGHQPQHF; cdr3_nt: TGTGCCAGCAGCCCAGGGACAGGGCATCAGCCCCAGCATTTT
j_call: TRBJ2-1; v_call: TRBV30; clone_size: .; d_call: TRBD1; cdr3_aa: CAWSVLGTGGYSEQFF; cdr3_nt: TGTGCCTGGAGTGTACTTGGGACAGGGGGGTATAGTGAGCAGTTCTTC
j_call: TRBJ1-1; v_call: TRBV9; clone_size: .; d_call: .; cdr3_aa: CASSGSRDTLGTEAFF; cdr3_nt: TGTGCCAGCAGCGGAAGCCGGGACACCCTTGGAACTGAAGCTTTCTTT
j_call: TRBJ2-2; v_call: TRBV9; clone_size: .; d_call: TRBD2; cdr3_aa: CASSQVSGVNTGELFF; cdr3_nt: TGTGCCAGCAGTCAAGTCAGCGGGGTAAACACCGGGGAGCTGTTTTTT
j_call: TRBJ2-7; v_call: TRBV10-3; clone_size: .; d_call: .; cdr3_aa: CAISEGLSFYEQYF; cdr3_nt: TGTGCCATCAGTGAGGGGCTATCGTTCTACGAGCAGTACTTC
j_call: TRBJ2-1; v_call: TRBV27; clone_size: .; d_call: .; cdr3_aa: CASSLSFGLQFF; cdr3_nt: TGTGCCAGCAGTTTATCGTTCGGGTTACAGTTCTTC
j_call: TRBJ2-3; v_call: TRBV30; clone_size: .; d_call: TRBD2; cdr3_aa: CAWRMAGGTDTQYF; cdr3_nt: TGTGCCTGGAGAATGGCGGGAGGAACAGATACGCAGTATTTT
j_call: TRBJ1-2; v_call: TRBV6-2/TRBV6-3; clone_size: .; d_call: TRBD1; cdr3_aa: CASSSTGSRGYTF; cdr3_nt: TGTGCCAGCAGTTCGACAGGGAGTCGAGGCTACACCTTC
j_call: TRBJ1-5; v_call: TRBV5-1; clone_size: .; d_call: TRBD1; cdr3_aa: CASSLNGGQSLNQPQHF; cdr3_nt: TGCGCCAGCAGCCTCAACGGGGGACAGAGTTTGAATCAGCCCCAGCATTTT
j_call: TRBJ2-7; v_call: TRBV6-5; clone_size: .; d_call: TRBD1; cdr3_aa: CASSYSQTGVEQYF; cdr3_nt: TGTGCCAGCAGTTATTCGCAGACAGGGGTCGAGCAGTACTTC
j_call: TRBJ2-1; v_call: TRBV7-6; clone_size: .; d_call: TRBD1; cdr3_aa: CASEAGTGTSYNEQFF; cdr3_nt: TGTGCCAGCGAGGCTGGGACAGGGACGTCCTACAATGAGCAGTTCTTC
j_call: TRBJ2-3; v_call: TRBV13; clone_size: once; d_call: .; cdr3_aa: CASSLGTAIGGASDTQYF; cdr3_nt: TGTGCCAGCAGCTTAGGGACCGCGATTGGAGGGGCGTCAGATACGCAGTATTTT